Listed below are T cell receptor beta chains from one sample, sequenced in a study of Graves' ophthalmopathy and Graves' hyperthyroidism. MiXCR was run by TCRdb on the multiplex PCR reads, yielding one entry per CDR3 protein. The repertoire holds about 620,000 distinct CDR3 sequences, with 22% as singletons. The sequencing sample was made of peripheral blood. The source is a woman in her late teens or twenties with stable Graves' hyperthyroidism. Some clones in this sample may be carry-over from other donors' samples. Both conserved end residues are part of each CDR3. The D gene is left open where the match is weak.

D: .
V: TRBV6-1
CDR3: CASRRGTAGYEQYF

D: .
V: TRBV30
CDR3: CAWRDLWGDTEAFF

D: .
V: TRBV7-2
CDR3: CASSLAEMNTGELFF

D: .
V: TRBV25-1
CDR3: CASRNTGLGYGYTF

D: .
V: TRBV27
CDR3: CASSFHGRTNTEAFF

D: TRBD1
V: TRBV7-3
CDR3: CASSLMDWTGFKETQYF

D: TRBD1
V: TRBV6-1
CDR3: CASRGPYRGSTIDEQYF

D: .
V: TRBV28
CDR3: CASSFTGGLQETQYF

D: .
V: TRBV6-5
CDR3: CASSYDKAYGYTF

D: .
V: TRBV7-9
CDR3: CASSSKDSPYEQYF

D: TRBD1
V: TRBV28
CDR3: CASTSGQTTYEQYF

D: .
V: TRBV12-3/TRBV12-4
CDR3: CASSPGTARGTEAFF

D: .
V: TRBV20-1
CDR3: CSAYPQETQYF

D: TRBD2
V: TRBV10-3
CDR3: CAISDSGLAGQETQYF

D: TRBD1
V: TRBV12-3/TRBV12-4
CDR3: CASSLGTVRIYEQYF

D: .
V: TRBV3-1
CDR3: CASSPIGGSYEQYF

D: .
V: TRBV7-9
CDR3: CASSFAGRAEAFF

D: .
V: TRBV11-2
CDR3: CASSSRTGGGPQGTQYF

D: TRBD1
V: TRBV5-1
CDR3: CATQLQGGTEAFF

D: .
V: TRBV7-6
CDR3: CASSPGDASRYF

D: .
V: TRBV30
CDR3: CAWSRDGNGYTF

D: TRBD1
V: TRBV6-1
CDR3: CASSQPGQASYEQYF

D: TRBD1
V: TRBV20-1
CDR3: CSATGTGDYEQYF

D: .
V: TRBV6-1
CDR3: CASSPLDIQSPLHF

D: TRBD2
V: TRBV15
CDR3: CATSRGTSGVQETQYF

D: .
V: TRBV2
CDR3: CASSPPGRSYEQYF

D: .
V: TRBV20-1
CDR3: CSASNAGTSGNTIYF

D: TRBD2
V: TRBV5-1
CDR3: CASSSTSGASSYEQYF

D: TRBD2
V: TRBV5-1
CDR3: CASSSGTSGAQETQYF

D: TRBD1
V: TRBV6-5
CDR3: CASSYSGRGIAKNIQYF

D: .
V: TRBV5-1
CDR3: CASSFGREGRGYTF

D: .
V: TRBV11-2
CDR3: CASSNNLRGGGEQYF

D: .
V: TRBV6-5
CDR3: CASSYGGAVNTEAFF

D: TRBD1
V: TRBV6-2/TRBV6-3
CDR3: CASRTQGARTEAFF

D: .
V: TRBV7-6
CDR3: CASSLGEGEQFF